The rows below give T cell receptor beta chains drawn from one sample of a study of tumor and adjacent non-tumor tissue in lung cancer. One entry per CDR3 protein results from TCRdb running MiXCR on the multiplex PCR reads. This sample carries about 76,000 distinct CDR3 sequences, 80% to 90% of them seen once, and the ten largest clones take 40% to 65%. What was sequenced was distant non-tumor lung tissue. These receptors were taken from a man aged 55 to 70 with non-small cell lung cancer. CDR3s include the opening cysteine and the closing phenylalanine or tryptophan. A D gene is named only where the DNA matches it firmly. Only some rows state a clone size, as once, few, many or a class for expanded clones.

V gene	J gene	clone size	D gene	CDR3 DNA	CDR3 protein
TRBV11-3	TRBJ2-7	.	.	TGTGCCAGCACGAGGGAGGATGGTAGGGCCAACGGGCAGTACTTC	CASTREDGRANGQYF
TRBV6-4	TRBJ2-3	.	.	TGTGACAGCAGTGATGACGGGACTAGCACAGATACGCAGTATTTT	CDSSDDGTSTDTQYF
TRBV12-3/TRBV12-4	TRBJ2-7	many	.	TGTGCCAGCACTCCTCAGGCAGGAGGGGAAGGCGAGCAGTACTTC	CASTPQAGGEGEQYF
TRBV5-1	TRBJ1-1	.	.	TGCGCCAGCAGCTTGGGATTTGGAGACACTGAAGCTTTCTTT	CASSLGFGDTEAFF
TRBV4-2	TRBJ2-7	.	.	TGTGCCAACAGCCAAGATTTGACTGCCCTGGAGCACTACTTC	CANSQDLTALEHYF
TRBV15	TRBJ2-1	.	.	TGTGCCATCGGTTCGGGGGCCGCATACAATGAGCAGTTCTTC	CAIGSGAAYNEQFF
TRBV20-1	TRBJ1-1	once	.	TGTAGTGCTACCCTAGGGGTGTTGAACGCTGAAGCTTTCTTT	CSATLGVLNAEAFF
TRBV4-3	TRBJ2-3	.	TRBD2	TGCGCCAGTAGCCACCGGGAGGGCACAGTTACGCAGTATTTT	CASSHREGTVTQYF
TRBV20-1	TRBJ1-1	once	.	TGCAGTGTTGGTGCCGGAGAACTGAGGGCTCTCTTT	CSVGAGELRALF
TRBV29-1	TRBJ2-7	.	TRBD2	TGCAGCGTTCCGGGAGGCCCACACGTCCCCTACGAGGAGTACTTC	CSVPGGPHVPYEEYF
TRBV5-4	TRBJ1-2	.	.	.	CANSLDNYGCTF
TRBV6-5	TRBJ2-6	.	TRBD2	TGCGTCAGCAGCCTAGCGGGAGGCAGCTCTGGGGTCAACGTCCTGACTTTC	CVSSLAGGSSGVNVLTF
TRBV4-1	TRBJ2-3	.	.	TGCTCCAGCAGCCAACCATTTGAGGGGCTGGGTACGCAGTATTTT	CSSSQPFEGLGTQYF
TRBV20-1	TRBJ2-1	many	.	TGCAGTGCTGGAGATCTTTCAGGGCATGGCAATGAGCAGTTCTTC	CSAGDLSGHGNEQFF
TRBV29-1	TRBJ2-5	.	.	TGCAGCGTTGTAGACCCCCAGGATAGTGGGCAAGAGACCCAGTACTTC	CSVVDPQDSGQETQYF
TRBV28	TRBJ2-3	.	.	TGTGCCAGCAATTCCCCCCCTTCACACACAGATACGCAGTATTTT	CASNSPPSHTDTQYF
TRBV5-5	TRBJ2-3	many	.	TGTGCCAGCAGCCCCGGGGTGACCCTTATCACAGATACGCAGTATTTT	CASSPGVTLITDTQYF
TRBV11-3	TRBJ2-3	.	.	TGTGCCAGCAGATTTCAGGGGCCAGTTACGCAGTATTTT	CASRFQGPVTQYF
TRBV11-2	TRBJ2-7	.	TRBD1	TGTGCCAGCAGCGTCGAGACAGGGCCCTACGAGCAGTACTTC	CASSVETGPYEQYF
TRBV20-1	TRBJ2-2	.	.	TGCAGTGCTAGATTCTCCGAGAACACCGGGGAGCTTTCTTTT	CSARFSENTGELSF
TRBV18	TRBJ1-1	.	.	TGTGCCAGCCACTTAGGGCCCAACACTGAAGCTTTCTTT	CASHLGPNTEAFF
TRBV11-3	TRBJ1-1	once	.	TGTGCCAGCAGCTTAATACCGAATCTGTATGGTAGGAACACTGAAGCTTTCTTT	CASSLIPNLYGRNTEAFF
TRBV4-3	TRBJ2-2	.	.	TGCGCCAGTAGCCGAGAGTTCACCGGGGAGCTGTTTTTT	CASSREFTGELFF
TRBV11-3	TRBJ1-4	once	.	TGTGCCAGCAGTTTACAGGGTCACGATAAACTGTTTTTT	CASSLQGHDKLFF
TRBV11-1	TRBJ2-5	.	.	TGTGCCAGCAGTTTAGGGACATGGGTGCCAGAGACCCAGTACTTC	CASSLGTWVPETQYF
TRBV20-1	TRBJ2-1	.	.	TGCAGTGCTGCTCCTGTACACCTTTCCTACAACGAGCAGTTCTTC	CSAAPVHLSYNEQFF
TRBV6-4	TRBJ1-2	.	TRBD1	TGTGCCAGCAGAGAACAGACAGGGAATGGCTACACCTTC	CASREQTGNGYTF
TRBV6-6	TRBJ2-1	once	TRBD1	TGTGCCAGCGGTTACGGACAGGGCATCATATTCTTC	CASGYGQGIIFF
TRBV11-3	TRBJ2-2	.	TRBD2	TGTGACAGCAGCTCCCGGGGAGCGGGAGGATACGGAGCCGGGAAGTTGTTTTTT	CDSSSRGAGGYGAGKLFF